The T cell receptor beta chain under discussion was sequenced for a study of Graves' ophthalmopathy and Graves' hyperthyroidism. RNA transcripts provided the template for amplifying TCR beta CDR3 regions. The authors performed first-round RT-PCR with HTBI primers and then a second-round multiplex PCR. TCRdb passed the multiplex PCR reads through MiXCR, listing each CDR3 protein once. The sample holds around 670,000 distinct CDR3 sequences; approximately 40% are singletons and the top ten take 44%. Germline CDR1 SEHNR, CDR2 FQNEAQ (reference sequence). The length of the CDR3 is 15 residues. Deletions cut 0 bases from V and 2 bases from J, with 9 bases between. This clonotype was recorded a few times.

The chain recombines TRBV7-9 with TRBJ2-3, with D possibly being TRBD1 (5 bases). This sequence originates from an adult man with Graves' ophthalmopathy. The sequencing input was peripheral blood. CDR3 coding DNA: TGTGCCAGCAGCTTAGCGTGGGGCTCCACAGATACGCAGTATTTT. Translating it yields CASSLAWGSTDTQYF.